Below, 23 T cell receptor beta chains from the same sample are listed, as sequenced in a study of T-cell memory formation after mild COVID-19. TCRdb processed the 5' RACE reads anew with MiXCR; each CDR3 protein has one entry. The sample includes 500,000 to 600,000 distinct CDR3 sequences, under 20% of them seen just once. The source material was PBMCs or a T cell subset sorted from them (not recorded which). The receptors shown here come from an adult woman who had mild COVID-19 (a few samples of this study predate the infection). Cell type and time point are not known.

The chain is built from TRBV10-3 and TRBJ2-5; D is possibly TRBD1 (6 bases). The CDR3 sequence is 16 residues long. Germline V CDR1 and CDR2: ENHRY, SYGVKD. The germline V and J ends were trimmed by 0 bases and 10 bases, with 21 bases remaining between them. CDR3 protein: CAISESEPGETLGQYF. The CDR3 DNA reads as TGTGCCATCAGTGAGTCTGAGCCAGGGGAAACGCTTGGCCAGTACTTC.

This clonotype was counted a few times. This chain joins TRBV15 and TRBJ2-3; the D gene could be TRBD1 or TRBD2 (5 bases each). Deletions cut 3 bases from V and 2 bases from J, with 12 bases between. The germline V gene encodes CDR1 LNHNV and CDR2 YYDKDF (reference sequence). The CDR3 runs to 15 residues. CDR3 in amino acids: CATSRGRGDTDTQYF. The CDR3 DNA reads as TGTGCCACCAGCAGGGGTAGGGGAGACACAGATACGCAGTATTTT.

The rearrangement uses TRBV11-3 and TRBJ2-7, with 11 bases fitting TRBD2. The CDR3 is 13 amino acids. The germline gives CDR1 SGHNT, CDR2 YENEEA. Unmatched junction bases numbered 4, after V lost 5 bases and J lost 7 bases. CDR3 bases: TGTGCCAGCAGCCCGAGACTAGCGGGGGAGCAGTACTTC. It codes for CASSPRLAGEQYF. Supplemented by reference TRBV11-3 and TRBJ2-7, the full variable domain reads EAGVVQSPRYKIIEKKQPVAFWCNPISGHNTLYWYLQNLGQGPELLIRYENEEAVDDSQLPKDRFSAERLKGVDSTLKIQPAELGDSAVYLCASSPRLAGEQYFGPGTRLTVT.

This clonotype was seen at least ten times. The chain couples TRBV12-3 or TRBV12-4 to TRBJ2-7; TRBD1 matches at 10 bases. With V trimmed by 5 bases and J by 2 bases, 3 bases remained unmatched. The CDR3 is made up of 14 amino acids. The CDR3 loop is CASSPGQGTYEQYF. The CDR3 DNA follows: TGTGCCAGCAGTCCGGGACAGGGGACCTACGAGCAGTACTTC.

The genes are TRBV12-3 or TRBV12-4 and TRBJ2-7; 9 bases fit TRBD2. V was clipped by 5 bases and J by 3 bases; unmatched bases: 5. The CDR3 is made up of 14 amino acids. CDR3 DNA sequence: TGTGCCAGCAGTCGTAGCGGGAGTTACTACGAGCAGTACTTC. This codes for CASSRSGSYYEQYF.

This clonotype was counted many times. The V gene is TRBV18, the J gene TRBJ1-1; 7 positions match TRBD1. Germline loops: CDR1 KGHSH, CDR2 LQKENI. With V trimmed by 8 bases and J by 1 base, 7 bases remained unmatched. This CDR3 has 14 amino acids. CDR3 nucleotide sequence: TGTGCCAGCAGCCCAGACAGGGCGAACACTGAAGCTTTCTTT. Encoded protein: CASSPDRANTEAFF.

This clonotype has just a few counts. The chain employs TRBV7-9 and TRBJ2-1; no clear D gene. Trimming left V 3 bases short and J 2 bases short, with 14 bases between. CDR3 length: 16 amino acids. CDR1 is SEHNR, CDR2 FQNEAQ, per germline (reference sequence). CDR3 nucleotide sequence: TGTGCCAGCAGCTTGTCGGCGGTCCTCACCTACAATGAGCAGTTCTTC. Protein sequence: CASSLSAVLTYNEQFF.

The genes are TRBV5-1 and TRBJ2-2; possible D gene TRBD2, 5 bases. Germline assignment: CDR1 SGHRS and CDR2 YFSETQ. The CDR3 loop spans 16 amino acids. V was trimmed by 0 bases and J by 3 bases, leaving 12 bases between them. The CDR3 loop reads CASSLAGDVDTGELFF. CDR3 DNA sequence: TGCGCCAGCAGCTTGGCCGGGGATGTGGACACCGGGGAGCTGTTTTTT. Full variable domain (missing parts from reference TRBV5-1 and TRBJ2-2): KAGVTQTPRYLIKTRGQQVTLSCSPISGHRSVSWYQQTPGQGLQFLFEYFSETQRNKGNFPGRFSGRQFSNSRSEMNVSTLELGDSALYLCASSLAGDVDTGELFFGEGSRLTVL.

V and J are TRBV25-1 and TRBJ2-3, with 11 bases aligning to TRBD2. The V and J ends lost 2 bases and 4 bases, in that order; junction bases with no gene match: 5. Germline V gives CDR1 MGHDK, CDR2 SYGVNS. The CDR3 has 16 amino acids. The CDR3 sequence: CASSETSGRGPDTQYF. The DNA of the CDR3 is TGTGCCAGCAGTGAAACTAGCGGGAGAGGCCCAGATACGCAGTATTTT.

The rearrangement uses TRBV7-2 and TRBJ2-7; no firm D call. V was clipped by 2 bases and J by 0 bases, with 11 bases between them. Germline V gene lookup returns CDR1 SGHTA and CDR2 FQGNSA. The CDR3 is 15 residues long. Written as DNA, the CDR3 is TGTGCCAGCAGCTTAAGCTTCGAGTCCTCCTACGAGCAGTACTTC. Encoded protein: CASSLSFESSYEQYF.

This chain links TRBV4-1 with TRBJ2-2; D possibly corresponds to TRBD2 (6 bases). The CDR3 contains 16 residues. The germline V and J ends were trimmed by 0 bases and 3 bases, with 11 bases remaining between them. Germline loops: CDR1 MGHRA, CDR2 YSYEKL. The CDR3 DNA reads TGCGCCAGCAGCCAAGACCTTCTAGCGTACACCGGGGAGCTGTTTTTT. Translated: CASSQDLLAYTGELFF.

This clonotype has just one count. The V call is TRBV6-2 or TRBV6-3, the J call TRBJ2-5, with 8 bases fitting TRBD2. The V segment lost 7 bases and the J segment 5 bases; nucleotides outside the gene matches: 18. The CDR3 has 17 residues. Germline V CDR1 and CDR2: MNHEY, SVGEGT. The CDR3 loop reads CASTSRKVAGPLETQYF. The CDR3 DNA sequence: TGTGCCAGCACCTCACGGAAGGTAGCGGGACCTCTTGAGACCCAGTACTTC.

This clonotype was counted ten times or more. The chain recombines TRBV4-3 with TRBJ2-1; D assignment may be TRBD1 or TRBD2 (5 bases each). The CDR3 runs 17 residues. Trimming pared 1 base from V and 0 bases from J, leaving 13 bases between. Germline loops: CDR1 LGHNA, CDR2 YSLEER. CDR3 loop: CASSQGDGWSSYNEQFF. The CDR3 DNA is TGCGCCAGCAGCCAAGGGGACGGGTGGAGCTCCTACAATGAGCAGTTCTTC.

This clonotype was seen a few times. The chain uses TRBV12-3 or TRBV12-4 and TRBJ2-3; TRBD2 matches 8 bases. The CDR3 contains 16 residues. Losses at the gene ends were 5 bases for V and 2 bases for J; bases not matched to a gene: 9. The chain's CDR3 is CASSPPGTRNTDTQYF. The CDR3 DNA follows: TGTGCCAGCAGTCCCCCCGGGACTAGAAACACAGATACGCAGTATTTT.

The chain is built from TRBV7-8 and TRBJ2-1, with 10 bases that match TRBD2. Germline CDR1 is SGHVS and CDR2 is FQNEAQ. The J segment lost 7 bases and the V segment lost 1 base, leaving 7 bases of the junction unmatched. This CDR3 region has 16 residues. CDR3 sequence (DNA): TGTGCCAGCAGCTTAGATGGGACTAGCGCCACTAATGAGCAGTTCTTC. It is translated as CASSLDGTSATNEQFF.

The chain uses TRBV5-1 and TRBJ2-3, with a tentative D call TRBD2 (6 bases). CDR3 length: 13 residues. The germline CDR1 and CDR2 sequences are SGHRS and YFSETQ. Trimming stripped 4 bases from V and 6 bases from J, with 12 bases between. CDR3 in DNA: TGCGCCAGCAGCCTCCGGGGGAGGGATACGCAGTATTTT. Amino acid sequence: CASSLRGRDTQYF.

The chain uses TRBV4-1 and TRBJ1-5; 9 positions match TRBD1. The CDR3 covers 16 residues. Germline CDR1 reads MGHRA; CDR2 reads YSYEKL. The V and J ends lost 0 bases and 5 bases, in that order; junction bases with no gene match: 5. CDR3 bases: TGCGCCAGCAGCCAAGATTGGACAGGGGTGGATCAGCCCCAGCATTTT. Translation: CASSQDWTGVDQPQHF.

The CDR3 DNA reads TGTGCCAGCAGTTACGGTGGCAGGGTGAACACTGAAGCTTTCTTT. Amino acids: CASSYGGRVNTEAFF. The chain couples TRBV6-5 to TRBJ1-1; tentative D call: TRBD1 (5 bases). V lost 2 bases and J lost 0, with 10 bases in between. The germline gives CDR1 MNHEY, CDR2 SVGAGI. The CDR3 is 15 amino acids.

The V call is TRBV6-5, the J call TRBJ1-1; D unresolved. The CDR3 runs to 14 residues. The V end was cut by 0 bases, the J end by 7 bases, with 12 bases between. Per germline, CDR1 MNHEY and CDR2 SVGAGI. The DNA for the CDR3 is TGTGCCAGCAGTTACTCACGGGGATCAGGTGAAGCTTTCTTT. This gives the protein CASSYSRGSGEAFF.

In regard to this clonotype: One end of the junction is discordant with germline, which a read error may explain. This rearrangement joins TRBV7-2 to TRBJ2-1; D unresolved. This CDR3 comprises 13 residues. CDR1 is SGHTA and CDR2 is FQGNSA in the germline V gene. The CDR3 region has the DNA TGTGCCAGCAGCTTACCCGCAGCAGTTCTACCCCCCTTC. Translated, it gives CASSLPAAVLPPF.

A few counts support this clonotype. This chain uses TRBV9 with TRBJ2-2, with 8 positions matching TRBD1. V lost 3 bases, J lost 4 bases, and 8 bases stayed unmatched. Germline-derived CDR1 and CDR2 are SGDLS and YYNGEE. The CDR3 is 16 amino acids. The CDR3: CASSGGTGIGTGELFF. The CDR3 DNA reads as TGTGCCAGCAGCGGGGGGACAGGAATAGGCACCGGGGAGCTGTTTTTT.

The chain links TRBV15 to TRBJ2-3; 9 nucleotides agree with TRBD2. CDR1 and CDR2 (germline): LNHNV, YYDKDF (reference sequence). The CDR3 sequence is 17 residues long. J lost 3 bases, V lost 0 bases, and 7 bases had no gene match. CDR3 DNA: TGTGCCACCAGCAGAGATTTGGCGGGGGGGCGGACAGATACGCAGTATTTT. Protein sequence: CATSRDLAGGRTDTQYF.

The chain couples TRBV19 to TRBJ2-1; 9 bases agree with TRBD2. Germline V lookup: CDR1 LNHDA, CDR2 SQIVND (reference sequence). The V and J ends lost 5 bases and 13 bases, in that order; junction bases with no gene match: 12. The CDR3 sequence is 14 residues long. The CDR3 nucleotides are TGTGCCAGTAGTGAATTCGGGGGACTAGCAGTCCAGTTCTTC. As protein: CASSEFGGLAVQFF.